This TCR beta chain originates from a study of blood T cell repertoires in COVID-19. Overall study context: COVID-19 samples, acute and convalescent, were from the United States, Italy and Spain. PBMCs, B-cell-depleted T cells, or T cells were the source of the cDNA or gDNA that made up the material.

Original processing notes: Estimated nucleated cell counts came from reference gene primer amplification. Clones were sequenced by immunoSEQ multiplex PCR, and TCRdb holds only the in-frame ones, with some missing. The V and J calls and clone size were taken over from that table, and D and trimming were inferred from the DNA. The sample includes about 190,000 clones, around 86% of them seen just once. This CDR3 region has 16 residues. J was trimmed by 3 bases and V by 0 bases; bases with no gene match: 8. Per the germline V gene, CDR1 is PRHDT and CDR2 is FYEKMQ (reference sequence). The TCR sequence derives from a woman in her forties with acute or convalescent COVID-19. Sequencing was performed on peripheral blood. This sequence joins TRBV13 and TRBJ2-7; 7 bases agree with TRBD1. DNA of the CDR3: TGTGCCAGCAGCTTAGGAGGCAGGGGGTTCATCTACGAGCAGTACTTC. It codes for CASSLGGRGFIYEQYF.